This T cell receptor beta chain was captured by sequencing in a study of CD8+CD57+ T cells in acquired aplastic anemia. Study in general: Roughly 3 ug was the average amount of DNA from sorted CD4+ and CD8+ cells.

Genomic DNA templated the TCR beta VDJ and CDR3 profiling. Each CDR3 protein gets one entry after TCRdb re-called the reads with MiXCR. The repertoire includes some 170,000 distinct CDR3 sequences, 70% to 80% of them detected once, and around 45% sits in the top ten. Patients who underwent sequencing had shown CD8+CD57+ cell expansion by flow cytometry. This clonotype showed up just a few times. V shed 4 bases, J shed 5 bases, and the junction held 3 bases outside the gene matches. CDR3 length: 14 residues. Germline CDR1 SGHDT, CDR2 YYEEEE. Sequences were obtained from sorted CD4+, CD8+, or CD8+CD57+ T cells (not recorded which) from PBMCs. The sequence was collected from a human donor with aplastic anemia. The J gene is TRBJ1-5, the V gene TRBV5-6; TRBD1 matches 10 bases. CDR3 nucleotides: TGTGCCAGCAGCCCCGGGACAGGGGATCAGCCCCAGCATTTT. Amino acids: CASSPGTGDQPQHF.